Each of the 28 T cell receptor beta chains below was sequenced from the same sample in a study of draining lymph node invasion in breast cancer. TCRdb reprocessed the bulk RNA-seq reads with MiXCR, giving one entry per CDR3 protein. The sample lists over a thousand distinct CDR3 sequences, around 60% occurring once. The CD4+ CD45RA- CD25high gate defined the sorted memory regulatory T cells. The sequenced material came from sorted memory Tregs from a lymph node. These TCRs come from a female donor with luminal breast cancer.

V is TRBV7-2 and J is TRBJ2-5, with D possibly matching TRBD1 (6 bases). This CDR3 spans 15 amino acids. V was clipped by 5 bases and J by 7 bases, with 20 bases between them. CDR1 SGHTA and CDR2 FQGNSA come from the germline V gene. The CDR3 sequence: CASSTIQGRAGTQYF. CDR3 coding DNA: TGTGCCAGCAGCACTATACAGGGTCGTGCAGGGACCCAGTACTTC.

The gene calls are TRBV5-8 and TRBJ2-3, with D perhaps assigned TRBD1 or TRBD2 (5 bases each). Trimming took off 3 bases at V and 4 bases at J, with 12 bases between the two ends. The V gene's germline CDR1 is SGHTS and CDR2 YDEGEE. CDR3 length equals 14 residues. In DNA form, the CDR3 reads TGTGCCAGCAGCTCACCGGGACGGTCAGATACGCAGTATTTT. Translated, it gives CASSSPGRSDTQYF.

The chain recombines TRBV28 with TRBJ2-7, with D maybe TRBD2 (5 bases). V was pared by 5 bases and J by 2 bases, with 16 bases between. Germline values: CDR1 MDHEN, CDR2 SYDVKM. The CDR3 loop spans 15 amino acids. The CDR3 DNA reads as TGTGCCAGCAGTCGAACTTCTAGCCGAGCCTACGAGCAGTACTTC. It specifies CASSRTSSRAYEQYF.

The rearrangement joins TRBV7-9 to TRBJ1-5; tentatively, D is TRBD1 (6 bases). Germline CDR1 and CDR2: SEHNR and FQNEAQ (reference sequence). V was clipped by 1 base and J by 2 bases, with 18 bases between them. The CDR3 runs 18 residues. The CDR3 is CASSLGSGGREGNQPQHF. CDR3 DNA sequence: TGTGCCAGCAGCTTAGGGAGCGGGGGCAGGGAGGGCAATCAGCCCCAGCATTTT.

This clonotype was recorded a few times. This chain connects TRBV7-2 to TRBJ1-1; 7 bases line up with TRBD1. V lost 5 bases to trimming and J lost 3 bases; unmatched junction nucleotides: 9. The CDR3 is 15 amino acids. CDR1 is SGHTA and CDR2 is FQGNSA in the germline V gene. The DNA of the CDR3 is TGTGCCAGCAGCATCAGGGGGGACGGGTACACTGAAGCTTTCTTT. This gives the protein CASSIRGDGYTEAFF.

This chain uses TRBV2 with TRBJ2-2; perhaps TRBD1 as D (6 bases). V was shortened by 6 bases and J by 4 bases, with 12 bases between the two germline ends. CDR1 is SNHLY and CDR2 is FYNNEI in the germline V gene. CDR3 length: 14 amino acids. In DNA form, the CDR3 reads TGTGCCAGCAGAGAGGGACACGGCACCGGGGAGCTGTTTTTT. This sequence encodes CASREGHGTGELFF. Looking up the rest from reference TRBV2 and TRBJ2-2 gives the full variable domain: EPEVTQTPSHQVTQMGQEVILRCVPISNHLYFYWYRQILGQKVEFLVSFYNNEISEKSEIFDDQFSVERPDGSNFTLKIRSTKLEDSAMYFCASREGHGTGELFFGEGSRLTVL.

This clonotype was counted between two and nine times. The chain carries TRBV4-1 and TRBJ2-1; a weak D match, TRBD1 (5 bases). Germline V gene data show CDR1 as MGHRA and CDR2 as YSYEKL. The CDR3 is 15 residues long. The V gene lost 0 bases and the J gene lost 1 base, with 7 bases spanning the gap. CDR3 loop: CASSQDAGSYNEQFF. The CDR3 DNA reads as TGCGCCAGCAGCCAAGATGCAGGGTCCTACAATGAGCAGTTCTTC.

The chain employs TRBV6-5 and TRBJ1-6; maybe TRBD1 (6 bases). V was shortened by 1 base and J by 9 bases, with 10 bases between the two germline ends. Per germline, CDR1 MNHEY and CDR2 SVGAGI. The CDR3 covers 14 residues. The CDR3, as DNA: TGTGCCAGCAGTTACTTTCAGGGGCGTTCACCCCTCCACTTT. Its translation: CASSYFQGRSPLHF.

This chain connects TRBV5-1 to TRBJ2-4, with D perhaps TRBD2 (7 bases). In germline, CDR1 is SGHRS, CDR2 YFSETQ. The CDR3 loop spans 16 amino acids. The V gene lost 4 bases and the J gene lost 5 bases, with 19 bases spanning the gap. CDR3 nucleotide sequence: TGCGCCAGCAGCGGTCTAGGCGGGGGCCACGAAAACATTCAGTACTTC. It specifies CASSGLGGGHENIQYF. Full variable domain (rest looked up from reference TRBV5-1 and TRBJ2-4): KAGVTQTPRYLIKTRGQQVTLSCSPISGHRSVSWYQQTPGQGLQFLFEYFSETQRNKGNFPGRFSGRQFSNSRSEMNVSTLELGDSALYLCASSGLGGGHENIQYFGAGTRLSVL.

The chain combines TRBV20-1 with TRBJ1-6; tentative D call: TRBD1 (5 bases). V was shortened by 3 bases and J by 4 bases, with 13 bases between the two germline ends. The CDR3 is 15 amino acids. Germline V gives CDR1 DFQATT, CDR2 SNEGSKA (reference sequence). CDR3 sequence (DNA): TGCAGTGCTAGTTCGGGACGGAGATATAATTCACCCCTCCACTTT. Its translation: CSASSGRRYNSPLHF.

The chain couples TRBV7-3 to TRBJ2-1; 10 bases align to TRBD2. The CDR3 length is 15 residues. CDR1 is SGHTA and CDR2 is FQGTGA in the germline V gene. Trimming removed 0 bases from V and 8 bases from J; junction bases left unmatched: 4. The chain's CDR3 is CASSLTSGGAHEQFF. The DNA of the CDR3 is TGTGCCAGCAGCTTAACGAGCGGGGGGGCCCATGAGCAGTTCTTC.

This clonotype turned up a few times. The DNA for the CDR3 is TGCGCCAGCAGCTTGGCCGGGAGCCCTAACTATGGCTACACCTTC. Translated: CASSLAGSPNYGYTF. The chain is built from TRBV5-1 and TRBJ1-2; D is undetermined. The V end was cut by 0 bases, the J end by 0 bases, with 9 bases between. Germline-derived CDR1 and CDR2 are SGHRS and YFSETQ. The CDR3 contains 15 residues.

This chain uses TRBV20-1 with TRBJ1-4; weak D call: TRBD1 (5 bases). V was cut by 3 bases and J by 2 bases, with 10 bases left in between. This CDR3 contains 14 residues. The germline CDR1 and CDR2 sequences are DFQATT and SNEGSKA (reference sequence). CDR3 sequence: CSASQGVTNEKLFF. The CDR3 DNA reads as TGCAGTGCTAGTCAAGGGGTGACTAATGAAAAACTGTTTTTT.

The gene calls are TRBV5-5 and TRBJ1-3; TRBD1 agrees at 10 bases. The junction had 11 bases not matched to a gene; V was cut back by 4 bases and J by 10 bases. The CDR3 is made up of 15 amino acids. CDR1 SGHKS and CDR2 YYEKEE come from the germline V gene (reference sequence). The CDR3 DNA is TGTGCCAGCAGCGCGGCGGGACAGGGGTTGGGGACCATATATTTT. It encodes CASSAAGQGLGTIYF.

This chain connects TRBV19 to TRBJ1-2, with D uncertain. CDR3 size: 14 residues. V was shortened by 4 bases and J by 3 bases, with 12 bases between the two germline ends. CDR1 and CDR2 (germline): LNHDA, SQIVND (reference sequence). CDR3 loop: CASSNVNWDYGYTF. In DNA, the CDR3 is TGTGCCAGTAGTAATGTGAATTGGGACTATGGCTACACCTTC.

The CDR3 DNA follows: TGTGCCAGCAGACCGGACACTTGGAACACTGAAGCTTTCTTT. Translated: CASRPDTWNTEAFF. The rearrangement joins TRBV6-1 to TRBJ1-1, with D perhaps matching TRBD1 (5 bases). From germline, CDR1 is MNHNS and CDR2 SASEGT. This CDR3 is built from 14 residues. V lost 6 bases to trimming and J lost 1 base, with 12 bases between them.

The chain uses TRBV13 and TRBJ2-5; D is undetermined. Germline loops: CDR1 PRHDT, CDR2 FYEKMQ (reference sequence). The germline V and J ends were trimmed by 3 bases and 5 bases, with 4 bases remaining between them. This CDR3 contains 11 residues. The CDR3 region is CASSFGETQYF. Here the CDR3 DNA reads TGTGCCAGCAGCTTCGGGGAGACCCAGTACTTC.

The chain couples TRBV7-9 to TRBJ2-1; a possible D gene is TRBD1 (6 bases). V was cut by 4 bases and J by 6 bases, with 16 bases left in between. Germline V CDR1 and CDR2: SEHNR, FQNEAQ (reference sequence). The CDR3 contains 15 residues. CDR3 region: CASSYFETGLNEQFF. CDR3 nucleotide sequence: TGTGCCAGCAGCTACTTCGAGACAGGTCTCAATGAGCAGTTCTTC.

The chain combines TRBV7-2 with TRBJ1-6, with D perhaps matching TRBD1 (5 bases). The CDR3 has 20 amino acids. V was clipped by 3 bases and J by 5 bases, with 26 bases between them. Germline V gives CDR1 SGHTA, CDR2 FQGNSA. In nucleotides, the CDR3 is TGTGCCAGCAGCTTTTTTGACACTGCAGGGAAGGTTTCTCATAATTCACCCCTCCACTTT. As protein: CASSFFDTAGKVSHNSPLHF. The variable domain in full, completed from reference TRBV7-2 and TRBJ1-6, reads GAGVSQSPSNKVTEKGKDVELRCDPISGHTALYWYRQSLGQGLEFLIYFQGNSAPDKSGLPSDRFSAERTGGSVSTLTIQRTQQEDSAVYLCASSFFDTAGKVSHNSPLHFGNGTRLTVT.

The chain joins TRBV20-1 to TRBJ2-1; D is ambiguous. The CDR3 length is 11 residues. Germline CDR1 is DFQATT and CDR2 is SNEGSKA (reference sequence). Trimming left V 3 bases short and J 3 bases short, with 3 bases between. CDR3 nucleotide sequence: TGCAGTGCTAGGGACTACAATGAGCAGTTCTTC. Amino acid sequence: CSARDYNEQFF.

This clonotype was observed a few times. The chain couples TRBV6-2 or TRBV6-3 to TRBJ2-6, with D possibly matching TRBD1 (6 bases). CDR3 size: 16 residues. Trimming removed 2 bases at V and 2 bases at J, with 10 bases between. CDR1 is MNHEY and CDR2 is SVGEGT in the germline V gene. Written as DNA, the CDR3 is TGTGCCAGCAGTTACGTGGCAGGGGCTGGGGCCAACGTCCTGACTTTC. Amino acid sequence: CASSYVAGAGANVLTF.

This chain uses TRBV28 with TRBJ2-2; 8 bases map to TRBD2. The CDR3 runs 16 residues. Germline V CDR1 and CDR2: MDHEN, SYDVKM. V shed 2 bases and J 4 bases; nucleotides not matched to a gene: 6. The CDR3 coding sequence is TGTGCCAGCAGTTTAGCGGGGGGCTTAGCCACCGGGGAGCTGTTTTTT. Translated, it gives CASSLAGGLATGELFF.

Here the CDR3 reads CASTPGQGFGEAFF. DNA for the CDR3: TGTGCCAGCACCCCGGGACAGGGCTTTGGGGAAGCTTTCTTT. The genes are TRBV12-3 or TRBV12-4 and TRBJ1-1, with 9 bases fitting TRBD1. CDR3 length equals 14 residues. V trimming: 7 bases; J trimming: 8 bases; junction bases outside the gene matches: 11.

This sequence joins TRBV7-3 and TRBJ2-1; 10 nucleotides match TRBD1. CDR3 length equals 15 residues. The germline gives CDR1 SGHTA, CDR2 FQGTGA. J lost 7 bases, V lost 5 bases, and 8 bases had no gene match. CDR3 coding DNA: TGTGCCAGCAGCCCCCGGACAGGGGGGACAAATGAGCAGTTCTTC. It is translated as CASSPRTGGTNEQFF.

The rearrangement links TRBV12-3 or TRBV12-4 to TRBJ2-1; D is undetermined. Trimming cost V 1 base and J 1 base, with 11 bases left between them. This CDR3 is 16 amino acids long. For the CDR3, the DNA is TGTGCCAGCAGTTTAGGGCAGGAAAGATCCTACAATGAGCAGTTCTTC. Translated: CASSLGQERSYNEQFF.

This rearrangement joins TRBV19 to TRBJ2-2; D ambiguous. The CDR3 sequence is 15 residues long. Trimming cost V 3 bases and J 2 bases, with 10 bases left between them. The germline V gene encodes CDR1 LNHDA and CDR2 SQIVND (reference sequence). CDR3 loop: CASSITTPNTGELFF. CDR3 nucleotides: TGTGCCAGTAGTATCACGACCCCCAACACCGGGGAGCTGTTTTTT.

This chain connects TRBV27 to TRBJ2-1, with D tentatively TRBD1 or TRBD2 (5 bases each). CDR1 and CDR2 (germline): MNHEY, SMNVEV (reference sequence). V shed 4 bases and J shed 6 bases, with 13 bases lying between them. The CDR3 has 14 residues. CDR3 sequence (DNA): TGTGCCAGCAGTTGGGGGTCTCGGTCCAATGAGCAGTTCTTC. This sequence encodes CASSWGSRSNEQFF.

This clonotype was detected a few times. The chain is built from TRBV7-3 and TRBJ2-2, with D perhaps TRBD1 (6 bases). V was trimmed by 0 bases and J by 0 bases, leaving 8 bases between them. The CDR3 covers 16 residues. Germline CDR1 SGHTA, CDR2 FQGTGA. CDR3 sequence: CASSLTSGANTGELFF. The CDR3 DNA sequence: TGTGCCAGCAGCTTAACATCAGGGGCGAACACCGGGGAGCTGTTTTTT.